This entry features one TCR beta chain sequence. Its antigen is currently unknown. These data come from a study of cytotoxic CD8 clonotypes in ibrutinib-treated CLL. Background on the study: The patients, over ten relapsed/refractory and approximately 15 treatment-naive, included fewer than 18 who were IGHV unmutated. Partial responses totalled approximately 25 and complete responses 2; after median approximately 74 months, approximately 15 remained remitted and about twelve progressed. Following treatment for a median around twelve months, range 6 to 36, response samples were then taken.

The repertoire was sequenced with immunoSEQ multiplex PCR; TCRdb's copy has only in-frame clones and lacks some. The top ten hold more than 6% of the sample, which has some 310,000 clones, around four fifths seen once. Whole-study results and caveats: Increased clonality at ibrutinib response gave way to a return toward baseline at progression.

Trimming stripped 3 bases from V and 0 bases from J, with 17 bases between. CDR3 length: 17 amino acids. Germline CDR1 is MGHRA and CDR2 is YSYEKL. Sequences were derived from PBMCs, sampled before ibrutinib treatment. The V and J genes are TRBV4-1 and TRBJ1-1; D is ambiguous. The sequence derives from a human donor with chronic lymphocytic leukemia. As DNA, the CDR3 is TGCGCCAGCAGCCAGGCGATCGTCTCACACTTGAACACTGAAGCTTTCTTT. Amino acids: CASSQAIVSHLNTEAFF.